The rows below give T cell receptor beta chains drawn from one sample of a study of T cells in Graves' hyperthyroidism and ophthalmopathy. TCRdb re-called the multiplex PCR reads through MiXCR, storing one row per CDR3 protein. In the table there are around 260,000 distinct CDR3 sequences, 25% to 30% of which are singletons. Material for sequencing was blood. These TCRs come from a man aged 35 to 55 with Graves' hyperthyroidism that later progressed to Graves' ophthalmopathy. Both conserved end residues are part of each CDR3. Only part of the rows carry a size: once, few, many, or a class if the clone is expanded.

j_call v_call clone_size cdr3_aa
TRBJ1-2 TRBV6-6 many CASRQREHYGYTF
TRBJ2-2 TRBV12-3/TRBV12-4 - CASLSGVANTGELFF
TRBJ1-5 TRBV13 many CASSLRQDNQPQHF
TRBJ2-2 TRBV7-6 many CASSLSGINTGELFF
TRBJ1-5 TRBV7-2 many CASSLGQGPQPQHF
TRBJ2-7 TRBV30 - CAWSVRVRAPIDEQYF
TRBJ1-3 TRBV29-1 many CSVVSSGNTIYF
TRBJ2-5 TRBV6-5 many CASSYSTSVQETQYF
TRBJ1-5 TRBV20-1 many CSARTTGAAPQHF
TRBJ1-2 TRBV24-1 many CATSEAHDPANYGYTF
TRBJ2-2 TRBV20-1 many CSARATGTGDTGELFF
TRBJ1-2 TRBV30 - CAWAGRRDGYTF
TRBJ1-6 TRBV27 - CASSPGTGGASLHF
TRBJ2-4 TRBV9 - CASSVGWAAKNIQYF
TRBJ1-1 TRBV6-1 many CASSESGLYTEAFF
TRBJ2-5 TRBV7-6 - CASSAQALATETQYF
TRBJ1-1 TRBV30 many CAWSTSMNTEAFF
TRBJ2-7 TRBV4-2 many CASSQDRTDSYEQYF
TRBJ2-7 TRBV5-1 many CASSLVSGGKTYEQYF
TRBJ1-1 TRBV28 once CASLLYLNTEAFF
TRBJ2-7 TRBV7-6 - CASSSRVAGGPFEQYF
TRBJ2-7 TRBV15 - CATSRRSAYEQYF
TRBJ2-5 TRBV7-2 - CASSLSGGIQETQYF
TRBJ2-2 TRBV6-1 - CASSDGQGNTGELFF
TRBJ1-2 TRBV5-1 - CASSLALGAGDGYTF
TRBJ2-4 TRBV28 - CASSGSGVNIQYF
TRBJ2-7 TRBV11-2 - CASSFVGRGLNYEQYF
TRBJ1-6 TRBV25-1 many CASSPPDRGRSPLHF
TRBJ2-5 TRBV20-1 many CSARDPERVETQYF
TRBJ2-7 TRBV14 many CASSHRLVYEQYF
TRBJ2-2 TRBV29-1 once CSVQGTSRELFF
TRBJ2-7 TRBV28 many CASIPPSGVSYEQYF
TRBJ2-7 TRBV12-3/TRBV12-4 many CASSPRVPTVYEQYF
TRBJ2-1 TRBV27 many CASSFLGTYNEQFF
TRBJ1-1 TRBV29-1 many CSVWTGNTEAFF
TRBJ2-7 TRBV12-3/TRBV12-4 few CASSFRQATYEQYF
TRBJ2-7 TRBV28 few CASRGGGGSYEQYF
TRBJ1-2 TRBV20-1 once CSASDRSDTYGYTF
TRBJ2-5 TRBV2 - CASSQAQETQYF
TRBJ2-5 TRBV27 many CASSRRWDETQYF